This TCR beta chain was captured in a study of control samples from healthy donors and cancer patients. The germline CDR1 and CDR2 sequences are SGHNT and YENEEA. There are 13 residues in the CDR3. V lost 0 bases and J lost 1, with 3 bases in between. Assay used: immunoSEQ multiplex PCR; TCRdb lists only in-frame clones, some missing. This table has 70,000 to 95,000 clones, more than 85% appearing once. Sequencing was done on a sample of PBMCs. V usage is TRBV11-3 and J usage is TRBJ1-1; D is unclear. This clonotype was obtained from a woman aged 40 to 49 with lung cancer. The CDR3 sequence: CASSLDQNTEAFF. The CDR3 coding sequence is TGTGCCAGCAGCTTAGATCAGAACACTGAAGCTTTCTTT.